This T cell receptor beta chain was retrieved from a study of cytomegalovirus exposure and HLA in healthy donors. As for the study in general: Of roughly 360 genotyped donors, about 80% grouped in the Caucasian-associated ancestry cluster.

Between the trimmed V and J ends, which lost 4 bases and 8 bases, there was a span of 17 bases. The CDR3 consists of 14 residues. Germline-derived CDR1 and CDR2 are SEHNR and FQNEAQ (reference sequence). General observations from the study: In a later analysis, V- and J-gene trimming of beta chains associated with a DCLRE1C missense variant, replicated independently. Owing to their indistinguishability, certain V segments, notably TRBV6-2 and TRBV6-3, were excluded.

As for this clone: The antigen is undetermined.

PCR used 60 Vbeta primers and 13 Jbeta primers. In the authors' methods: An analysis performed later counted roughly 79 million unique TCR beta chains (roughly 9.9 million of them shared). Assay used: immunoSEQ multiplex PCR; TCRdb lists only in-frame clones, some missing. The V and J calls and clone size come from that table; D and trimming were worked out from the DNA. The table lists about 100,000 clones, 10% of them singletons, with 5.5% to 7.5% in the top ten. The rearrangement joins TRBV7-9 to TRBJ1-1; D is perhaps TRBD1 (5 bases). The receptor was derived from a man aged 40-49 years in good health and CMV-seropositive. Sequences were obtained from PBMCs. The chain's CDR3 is CASSSTSTGGEAFF. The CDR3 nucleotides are TGTGCCAGCAGCTCCACTTCCACCGGGGGGGAAGCTTTCTTT.